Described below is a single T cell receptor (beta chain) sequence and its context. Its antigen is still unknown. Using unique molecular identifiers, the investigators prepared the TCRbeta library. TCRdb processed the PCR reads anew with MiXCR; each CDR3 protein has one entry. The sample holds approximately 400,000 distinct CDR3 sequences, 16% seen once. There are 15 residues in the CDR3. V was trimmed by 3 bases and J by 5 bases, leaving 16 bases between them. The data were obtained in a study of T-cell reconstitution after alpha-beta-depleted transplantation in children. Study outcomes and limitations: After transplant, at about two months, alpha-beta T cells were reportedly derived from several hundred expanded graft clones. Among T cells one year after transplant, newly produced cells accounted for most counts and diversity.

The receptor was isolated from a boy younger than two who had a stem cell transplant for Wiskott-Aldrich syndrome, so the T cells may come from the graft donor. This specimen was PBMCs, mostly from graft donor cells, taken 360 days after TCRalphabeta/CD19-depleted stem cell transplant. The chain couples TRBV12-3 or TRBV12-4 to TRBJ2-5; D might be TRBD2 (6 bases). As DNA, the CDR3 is TGTGCCAGCAGTTTTGGCCCGGGACTTGGGGAGACCCAGTACTTC. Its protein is CASSFGPGLGETQYF.